This paragraph covers one T cell receptor beta chain sequence. Its recognized antigen is unknown. The record has no base qualities; no much larger clone is one base away. The sample belongs to a study of blood T cell repertoires in COVID-19 (TCRdb year 2020). General notes on the study: The collaborator samples originated in the United States, Italy and Spain and spanned the acute and convalescent phases of COVID-19. Samples were obtained from the ongoing ImmuneRACE study (first 160 participants) and from over 1,000 subjects provided by 6 global collaborators. Subjects who had been exposed to COVID-19, were actively infected with it, or had recovered from it provided the deeply sampled blood TCRbeta repertoires that made up the dataset. Where HLA class I and class II types were available, the types were taken from metadata supplied by the sample provider, not from assay-based typing. The material from the prospective study consisted of cDNA or gDNA derived from T cells, B-cell-depleted T cells, or PBMCs. Nearly every sample came with metadata listing a de-identified subject ID, COVID-19 status, age in years and sex. The repertoires were released in a freely available public database intended as a resource for research on the immune response to SARS-CoV-2. Points the paper makes about the study in general: How much clinical and demographic metadata was included differed by source and by participant, and the metadata was provided uncurated.

The immunoSEQ Assay, a bias-controlled multiplex PCR, was used to amplify TCRbeta CDR3 regions from genomic DNA. As for the original processing: Within the assay, amplification of reference gene primers was used to estimate how many nucleated cells each sample contained. To quantify the absolute abundance of each unique TCRbeta CDR3 rearrangement, sequence reads were collapsed and filtered. For each sample, productive Simpson clonality was calculated as the square root of Simpson's diversity index across productive rearrangements. The immuneACCESS repertoire file appears here via TCRdb, limited to in-frame rearrangements. These files lack a portion of the clones; in checked studies, under half of the deficit traces to unresolved V genes, and the cause of the others is not known. The V and J calls and clone size were taken over from that table, and D and trimming were inferred from the DNA. For this sample there are 150,000 to 200,000 clones; about nine tenths appear just once. The ten largest clones take up approximately 7% of the sample.

Collaborating institutions collected whole blood in K2EDTA tubes following their own protocols. For TCRbeta analysis, collaborator samples were shipped as frozen whole blood, as isolated PBMCs, or as DNA extracted from either sample type. Relative to germline, V is 0 bases shorter and J is 2 bases shorter, with 17 bases between their ends. CDR1 and CDR2 (LGHNA, YNFKEQ) derive from the germline V gene. Measured from the cysteine to the phenylalanine, the CDR3 is 17 residues long. The DNA shown is the 51-base CDR3, in frame from base 1. The sequence derives from a man in his forties with acute or convalescent COVID-19. The chain uses TRBV4-2 and TRBJ2-7, with the D gene too uncertain to name. The material sequenced was peripheral blood. The DNA is as follows: TGTGCCAGCAGCCAAGACCCCCGACAAATTATAACCTACGAGCAGTACTTC. This encodes CASSQDPRQIITYEQYF.